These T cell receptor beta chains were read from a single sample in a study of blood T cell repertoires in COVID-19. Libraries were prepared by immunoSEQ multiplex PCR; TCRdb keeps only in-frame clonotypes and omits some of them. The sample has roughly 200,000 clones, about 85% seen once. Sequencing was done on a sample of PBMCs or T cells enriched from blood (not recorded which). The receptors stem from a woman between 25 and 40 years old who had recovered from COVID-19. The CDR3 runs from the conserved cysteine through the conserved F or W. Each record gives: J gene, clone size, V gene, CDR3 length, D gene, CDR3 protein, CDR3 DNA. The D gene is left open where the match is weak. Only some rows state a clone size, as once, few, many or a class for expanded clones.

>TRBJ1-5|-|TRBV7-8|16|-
CASSLAVGGSNQPQHF
TGTGCCAGCAGCTTAGCTGTCGGAGGCAGCAATCAGCCCCAGCATTTT
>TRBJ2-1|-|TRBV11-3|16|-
CASSVLPGLKGSEQFF
TGTGCCAGCAGCGTACTACCGGGACTTAAGGGCTCTGAGCAGTTCTTC
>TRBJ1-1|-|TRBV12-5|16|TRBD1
CASGLFPGQGGTEAFF
TGTGCTAGTGGTCTCTTTCCGGGACAGGGGGGCACTGAAGCTTTCTTT
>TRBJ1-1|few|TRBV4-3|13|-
CASSQDRQTEAFF
TGCGCCAGCAGCCAAGATCGACAGACTGAAGCTTTCTTT
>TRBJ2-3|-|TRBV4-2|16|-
CASSPRPSGVPDTQYF
TGTGCCAGCAGCCCTCGACCAAGCGGCGTCCCGGATACGCAGTATTTT
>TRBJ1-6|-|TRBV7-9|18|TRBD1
CASSKTGTEMYYNSPLHF
TGTGCCAGCAGCAAGACGGGGACAGAGATGTACTATAATTCACCCCTCCACTTT
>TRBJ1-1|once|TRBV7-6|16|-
CASSLGAALMNTEAFF
TGTGCCAGCAGCTTAGGGGCCGCTCTCATGAACACTGAAGCTTTCTTT
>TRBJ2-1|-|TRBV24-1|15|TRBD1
CATSDPGQGSNEQFF
TGTGCCACCAGTGACCCGGGACAGGGGTCCAATGAGCAGTTCTTC
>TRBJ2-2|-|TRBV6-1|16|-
CASSEFVQGYTGELFF
TGTGCCAGCAGTGAATTCGTGCAGGGGTACACCGGGGAGCTGTTTTTT
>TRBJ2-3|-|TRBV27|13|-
CASSRLTTDTQYF
TGTGCCAGCAGCAGACTGACCACCGATACGCAGTATTTT